The clone carrying this T cell receptor (beta chain) was seen a few times. Germline CDR1 is SGHVS and CDR2 is FQNEAQ. The CDR3 covers 17 residues. V lost 5 bases, J lost 8 bases, and 14 bases stayed unmatched. Then a second PCR, running roughly 7 to 11 cycles, was carried out with a sample-barcoded 5' primer and a J-beta primer mix. TCRdb ran MiXCR on the 5' RACE reads and lists one entry per CDR3 protein. This table has about 1,500,000 distinct CDR3 sequences, 28% appearing once. This entry belongs to a study of blood T cells in healthy people across ages. The chain is built from TRBV7-8 and TRBJ2-1; 11 nucleotides agree with TRBD2. This clonotype was obtained from a woman between 25 and 40 years old in good health. What was sequenced was blood. The CDR3 protein is CASSPNQLAGEGDEQFF. The DNA for the CDR3 is TGTGCCAGCAGCCCGAACCAACTAGCGGGAGAGGGAGATGAGCAGTTCTTC. Variable domain in full (rest from reference TRBV7-8 and TRBJ2-1): GAGVSQSPRYKVAKRGQDVALRCDPISGHVSLFWYQQALGQGPEFLTYFQNEAQLDKSGLPSDRFFAERPEGSVSTLKIQRTQQEDSAVYLCASSPNQLAGEGDEQFFGPGTRLTVL.